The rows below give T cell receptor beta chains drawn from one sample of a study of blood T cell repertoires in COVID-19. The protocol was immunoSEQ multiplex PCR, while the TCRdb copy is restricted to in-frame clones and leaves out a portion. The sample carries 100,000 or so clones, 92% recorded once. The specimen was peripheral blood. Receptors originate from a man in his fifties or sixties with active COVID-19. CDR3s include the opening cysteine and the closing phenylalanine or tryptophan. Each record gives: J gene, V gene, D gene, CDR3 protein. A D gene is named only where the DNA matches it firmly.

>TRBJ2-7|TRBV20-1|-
CSASEGGGIDEQYF
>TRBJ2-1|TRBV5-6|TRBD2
CASSLFPSWREGQGEQFF
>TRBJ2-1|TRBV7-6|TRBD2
CASSLEAQREENEQFF
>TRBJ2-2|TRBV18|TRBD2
CASKTSGINTGELFF
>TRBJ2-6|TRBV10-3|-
CAISTGNSGANVLTF
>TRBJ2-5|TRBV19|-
CASSISGRERSAQYF
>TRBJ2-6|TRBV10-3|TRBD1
CAIRQGPSSGANVLTF
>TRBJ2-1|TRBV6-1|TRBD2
CASSEALTSGRNEQFF
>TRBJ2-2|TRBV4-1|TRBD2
CASSLPLAGGATGELFF
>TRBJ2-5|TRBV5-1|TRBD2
CASSRRTSGTPYSQETQYF
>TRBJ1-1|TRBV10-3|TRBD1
CAISVTGATEAFF
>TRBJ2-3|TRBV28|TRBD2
CASSYGLAGGGIDTQYF
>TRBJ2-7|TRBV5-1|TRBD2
CASSLAGLAGVYEQYF
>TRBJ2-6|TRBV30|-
CAWSVVRTAASGANVLTF
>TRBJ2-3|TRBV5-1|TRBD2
CASSPGLAGTDTQYF
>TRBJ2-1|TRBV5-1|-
CASSFAGFPTPGEQFF
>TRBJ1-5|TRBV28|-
CASSLPQGGKDSYQPQHF
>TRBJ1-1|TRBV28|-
CASSLVRLNTEAFF
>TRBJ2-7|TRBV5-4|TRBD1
CASSLGQGLGYEQYF
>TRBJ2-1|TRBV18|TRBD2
CASSPASGRNEQFF
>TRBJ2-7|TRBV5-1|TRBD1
CASSRTGEGYEQYF
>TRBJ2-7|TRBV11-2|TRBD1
CASSPGQRYEQYF
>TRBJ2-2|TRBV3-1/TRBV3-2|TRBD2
CASSQLAGGHGELFF
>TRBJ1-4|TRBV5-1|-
CASSTRGESEKLFF
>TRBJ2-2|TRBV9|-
CASSVGGGTGELFF
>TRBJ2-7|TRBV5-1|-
CASSAYRGLYEQYF
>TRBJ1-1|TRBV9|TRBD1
CASSGRDRFNTEAFF
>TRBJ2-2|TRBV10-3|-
CAISESAQPTGELFF
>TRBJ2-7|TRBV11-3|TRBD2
CASSRGLAGRNEQYF
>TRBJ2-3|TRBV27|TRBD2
CASSLDSGRYGTDTQYF
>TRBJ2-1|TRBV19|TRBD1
CASSIRQGPPNEQFF
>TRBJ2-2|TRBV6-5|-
CASSLVGSGRTGELFF
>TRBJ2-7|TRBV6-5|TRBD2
CASSRTSGLSYEQYF
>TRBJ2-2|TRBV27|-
CASSLLGGAGVGELFF
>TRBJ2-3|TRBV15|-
CATALGGSAGGHATDTQYF
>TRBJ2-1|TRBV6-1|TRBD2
CASSERRLAGSNEQFF